This T cell receptor beta chain is drawn from a study of T-cell reconstitution after alpha-beta-depleted transplantation in children (dated by TCRdb to 2016 to 2018). Notes on the research overall: The study quantitatively tracked T-cell immune reconstitution after TCRalphabeta/CD19-depleted allogeneic hematopoietic cell transplantation in children using TCR repertoire profiling.

Ten or more counts support this clonotype. Its specific antigen is unknown. No much larger clone is present one base from it, and per-base qualities are unavailable. The protocol used for the library was PCR. TCRdb names Illumina HiSeq 2500 as the instrument used. TCR libraries were prepared with molecular barcoding, using unique molecular identifiers to normalize TCRbeta repertoire quantification. TCRdb ran its own pipeline on the public reads, namely fastp trimming at Q25 and MiXCR clone calling, and kept in-frame beta chains. Rows with one shared CDR3 protein collapse into an entry with the most common genes and DNA. The table for this sample lists about 300,000 distinct CDR3 sequences; 7.5% to 9% of them were counted only once. Of the sample, about 8.2% is held by the ten largest clones. Sequences SEHNR (CDR1) and FQNEAQ (CDR2) are obtained from the germline V gene (reference sequence). V is clipped by 1 base and J by 14 bases, and the sequence between their germline boundaries is 24 bases long. The CDR3 covers 16 residues, taking in both the cysteine and the phenylalanine. Of all the DNA, just the CDR3 is kept, 48 bases in frame from base 1.

The sample's treatment or condition, from its label and the paper: allogeneic hematopoietic cell transplantation with graft depleted of TCRalphabeta T cells and CD19 B cells. The transplant recipients were children given TCRalphabeta/CD19-depleted allogeneic hematopoietic cell grafts. General findings and caveats noted by the study authors: About two months after transplant, the apparently early recovery of alphabetaT-cell counts reportedly depended on just several hundred clones that had expanded rapidly and came from non-depleted graft cells. In some patients, the high TCRbeta diversity seen at day 60 was put down to recipient T cells and intrathymic progenitors that had survived conditioning. Over subsequent months, a decline in hyperexpanded clone frequencies was noted, and after one year, T-cell counts and TCRbeta diversity were mostly ascribed to newly produced T cells.

The sequencing here drew on peripheral blood, taken 360 days after TCRalphabeta/CD19-depleted stem cell transplant. The chain is made from TRBV7-9 and TRBJ2-1; the D gene is perhaps TRBD1, from 6 matching bases. The source of this sequence is a female patient between 2 and 10 years old who had a stem cell transplant for Fanconi anemia, so the T cells may come from the graft donor. The CDR3 loop reads CASSLGFLETGMREFF. The nucleotides are TGTGCCAGCAGCTTAGGGTTCTTGGAGACAGGCATGAGGGAGTTCTTC.